This T cell receptor beta chain was identified in a study of blood T cell repertoires in COVID-19. This clone was found a few times. Germline CDR1 reads SNHLY; CDR2 reads FYNNEI. V was pared by 5 bases and J by 7 bases, with 15 bases between. CDR3 length: 14 amino acids. Under the authors' procedure: Reference gene primer amplification gave estimated nucleated cell counts. Produced via immunoSEQ multiplex PCR; TCRdb's table is partial and in-frame only. V and J calls and clone size come straight from that table; D and trimming were deduced from the DNA. The table includes roughly 60,000 clones, 80% to 85% detected once.

The sample comprised peripheral blood. The sequence came from a man aged 25 to 40 with COVID-19, enrolled during active disease. The chain combines TRBV2 with TRBJ2-1; possible D gene TRBD1, 6 bases. The CDR3 spells CASSYRDTKNEQFF. The CDR3 DNA is TGTGCCAGCAGTTACCGGGACACTAAAAATGAGCAGTTCTTC.